This T cell receptor (beta chain) was captured by sequencing in a study of T cells in Graves' hyperthyroidism and ophthalmopathy. The study, taken as a whole, reports: Ophthalmopathy was distinguished from stable hyperthyroidism by 13 V-J signatures. The model foresaw ophthalmopathy a median roughly 6.5 months prior to onset.

Amplified regions were TCR beta CDR3 sequences from RNA transcripts. The TCR CDR3 was amplified in a first-round RT-PCR using the HTBI primer set. TCRdb re-analysed the multiplex PCR reads in MiXCR, keeping a single row per CDR3 protein. The sample includes almost 600,000 distinct CDR3 sequences, 35% to 55% of them seen just once. This clonotype was recorded many times. Its antigen is unidentified. Patients between 18 and 65 years old had hyperthyroidism, newly diagnosed and lasting under 2 months. V shed 4 bases and J shed 4 bases, with 15 bases lying between them. Germline V gives CDR1 SGHKS, CDR2 YYEKEE (reference sequence). The CDR3 has 14 amino acids.

The chain carries TRBV5-5 and TRBJ2-7; tentatively, D is TRBD1 (6 bases). The sample comprised peripheral blood or thyroid tissue (not recorded which). The clonotype was recovered from a woman aged 18-29 years with Graves' hyperthyroidism. In nucleotides, the CDR3 is TGTGCCAGCAGCCGTTACAGGGTGTCGTACGAGCAGTACTTC. Translating it yields CASSRYRVSYEQYF.